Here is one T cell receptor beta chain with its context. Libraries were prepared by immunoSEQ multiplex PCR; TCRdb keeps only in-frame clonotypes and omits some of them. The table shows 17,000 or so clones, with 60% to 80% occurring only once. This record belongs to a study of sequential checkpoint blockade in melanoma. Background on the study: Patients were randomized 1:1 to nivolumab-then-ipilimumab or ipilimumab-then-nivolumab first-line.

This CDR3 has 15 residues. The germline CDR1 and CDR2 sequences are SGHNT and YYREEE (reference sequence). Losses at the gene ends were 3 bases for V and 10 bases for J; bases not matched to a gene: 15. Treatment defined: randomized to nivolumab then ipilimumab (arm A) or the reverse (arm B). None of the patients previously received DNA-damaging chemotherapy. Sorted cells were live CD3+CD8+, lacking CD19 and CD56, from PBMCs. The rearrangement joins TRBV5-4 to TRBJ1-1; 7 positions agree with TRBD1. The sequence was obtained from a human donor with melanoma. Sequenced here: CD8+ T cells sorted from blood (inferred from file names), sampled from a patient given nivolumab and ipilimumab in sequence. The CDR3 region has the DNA TGTGCCAGCAGCTCCGGGACAGTGGGGTTCTTGCGAGCTTTCTTT. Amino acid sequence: CASSSGTVGFLRAFF.